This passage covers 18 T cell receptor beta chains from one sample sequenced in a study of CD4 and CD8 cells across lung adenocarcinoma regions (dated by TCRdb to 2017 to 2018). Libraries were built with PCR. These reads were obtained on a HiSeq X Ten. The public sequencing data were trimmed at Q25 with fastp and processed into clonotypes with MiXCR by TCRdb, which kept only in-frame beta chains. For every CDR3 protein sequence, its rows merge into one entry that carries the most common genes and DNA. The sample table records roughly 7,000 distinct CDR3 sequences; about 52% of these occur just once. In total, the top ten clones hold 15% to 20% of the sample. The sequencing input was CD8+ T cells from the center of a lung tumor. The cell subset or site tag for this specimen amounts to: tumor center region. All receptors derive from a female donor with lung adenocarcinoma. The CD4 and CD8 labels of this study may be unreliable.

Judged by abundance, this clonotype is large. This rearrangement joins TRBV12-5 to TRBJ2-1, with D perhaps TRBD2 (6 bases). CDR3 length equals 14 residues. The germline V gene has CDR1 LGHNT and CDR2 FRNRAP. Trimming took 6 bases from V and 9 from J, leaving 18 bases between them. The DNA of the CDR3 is TGTGCTAGTGGCCCGACGGGGGAGACAAGTGAGCAGTTCTTC. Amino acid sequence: CASGPTGETSEQFF.

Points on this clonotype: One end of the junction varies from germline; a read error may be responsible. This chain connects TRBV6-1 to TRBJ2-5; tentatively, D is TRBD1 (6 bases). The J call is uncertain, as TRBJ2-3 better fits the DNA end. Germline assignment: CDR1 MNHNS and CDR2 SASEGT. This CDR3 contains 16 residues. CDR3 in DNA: TGTGCCAGCAGGAAGACAGGCGGTACTGGCACAGAGACGCAGTATTTT. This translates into CASRKTGGTGTETQYF.

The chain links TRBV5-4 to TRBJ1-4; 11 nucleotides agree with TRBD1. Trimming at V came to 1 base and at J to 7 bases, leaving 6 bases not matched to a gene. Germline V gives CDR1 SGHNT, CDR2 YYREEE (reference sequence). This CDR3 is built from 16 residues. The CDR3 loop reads CASSLTAGTGGEKLFF. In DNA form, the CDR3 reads TGTGCCAGCAGCTTGACCGCCGGGACAGGGGGTGAAAAACTGTTTTTT.

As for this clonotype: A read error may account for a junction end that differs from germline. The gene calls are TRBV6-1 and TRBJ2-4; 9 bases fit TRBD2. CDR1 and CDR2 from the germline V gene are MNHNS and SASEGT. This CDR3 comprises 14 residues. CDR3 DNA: TGTGCCGGCAACCGGGGACTAGCCAAAAACACTCAGTACTTC. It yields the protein CAGNRGLAKNTQYF.

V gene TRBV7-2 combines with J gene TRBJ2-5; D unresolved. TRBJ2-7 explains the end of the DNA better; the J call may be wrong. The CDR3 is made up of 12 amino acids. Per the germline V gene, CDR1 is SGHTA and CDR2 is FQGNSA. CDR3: CASSPPGYEQYF. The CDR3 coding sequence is TGTGCCAGCAGCCCACCAGGCTACGAGCAGTACTTC.

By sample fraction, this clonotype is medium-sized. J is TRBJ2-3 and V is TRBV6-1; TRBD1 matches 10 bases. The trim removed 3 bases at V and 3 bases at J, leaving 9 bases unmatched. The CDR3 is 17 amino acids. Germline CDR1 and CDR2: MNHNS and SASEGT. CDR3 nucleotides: TGTGCCAGCAGTGATCTGCCCCCGGGACAGGGGACAGATACGCAGTATTTT. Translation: CASSDLPPGQGTDTQYF.

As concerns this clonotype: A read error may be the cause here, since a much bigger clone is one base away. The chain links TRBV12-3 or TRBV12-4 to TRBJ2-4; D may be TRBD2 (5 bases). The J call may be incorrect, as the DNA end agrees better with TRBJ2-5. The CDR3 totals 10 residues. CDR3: CPGEWETQYF. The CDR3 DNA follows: TGTCCCGGGGAATGGGAGACCCAGTACTTC.

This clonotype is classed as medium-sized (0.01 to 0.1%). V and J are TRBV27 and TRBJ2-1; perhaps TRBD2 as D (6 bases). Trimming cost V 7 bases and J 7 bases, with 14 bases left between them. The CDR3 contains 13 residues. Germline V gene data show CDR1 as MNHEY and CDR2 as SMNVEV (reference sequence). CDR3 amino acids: CASTTGGRNEQFF. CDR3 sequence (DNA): TGTGCCAGCACCACCGGGGGAAGGAATGAGCAGTTCTTC.

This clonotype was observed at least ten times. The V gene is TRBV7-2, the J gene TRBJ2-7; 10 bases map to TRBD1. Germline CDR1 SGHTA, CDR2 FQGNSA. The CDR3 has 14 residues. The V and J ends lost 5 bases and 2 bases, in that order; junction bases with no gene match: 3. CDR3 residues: CASSKGTGAYEQYF. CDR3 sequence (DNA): TGTGCCAGCAGCAAGGGGACAGGGGCCTACGAGCAGTACTTC.

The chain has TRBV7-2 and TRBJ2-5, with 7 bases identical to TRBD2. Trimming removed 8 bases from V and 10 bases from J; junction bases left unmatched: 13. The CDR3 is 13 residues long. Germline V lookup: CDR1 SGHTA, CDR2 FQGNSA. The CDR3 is CASGPSGTGDQYF. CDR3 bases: TGTGCCAGCGGCCCAAGCGGGACGGGCGACCAGTACTTC.

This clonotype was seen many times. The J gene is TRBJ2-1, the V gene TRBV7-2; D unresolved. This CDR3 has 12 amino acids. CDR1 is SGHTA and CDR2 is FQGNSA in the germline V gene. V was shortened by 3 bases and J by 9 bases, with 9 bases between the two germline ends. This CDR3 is CASSFGPGEQFF. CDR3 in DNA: TGTGCCAGCAGCTTCGGTCCGGGTGAGCAGTTCTTC. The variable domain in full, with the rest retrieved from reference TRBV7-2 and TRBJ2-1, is GAGVSQSPSNKVTEKGKDVELRCDPISGHTALYWYRQSLGQGLEFLIYFQGNSAPDKSGLPSDRFSAERTGGSVSTLTIQRTQQEDSAVYLCASSFGPGEQFFGPGTRLTVL.

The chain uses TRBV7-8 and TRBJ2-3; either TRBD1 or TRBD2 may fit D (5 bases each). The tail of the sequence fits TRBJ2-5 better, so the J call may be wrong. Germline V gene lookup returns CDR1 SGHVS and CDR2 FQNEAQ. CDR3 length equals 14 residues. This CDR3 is CASSPFGWGETQYF. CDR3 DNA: TGTGCCAGCAGCCCCTTCGGGTGGGGGGAGACCCAGTACTTC.

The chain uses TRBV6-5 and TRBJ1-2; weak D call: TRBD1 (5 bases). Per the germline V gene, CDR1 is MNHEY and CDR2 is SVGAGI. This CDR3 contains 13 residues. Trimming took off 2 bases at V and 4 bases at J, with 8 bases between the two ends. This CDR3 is CASSYRGVYGYTF. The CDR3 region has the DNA TGTGCCAGCAGTTACCGAGGGGTCTATGGCTACACCTTC.

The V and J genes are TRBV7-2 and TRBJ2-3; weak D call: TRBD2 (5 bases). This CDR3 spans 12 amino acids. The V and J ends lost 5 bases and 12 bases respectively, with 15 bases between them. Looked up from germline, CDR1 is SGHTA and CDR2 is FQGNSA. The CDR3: CASSPSTETQYF. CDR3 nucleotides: TGTGCCAGCAGCCCTAGCACAGAGACCCAGTATTTT. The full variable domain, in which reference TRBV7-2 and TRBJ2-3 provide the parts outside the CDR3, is GAGVSQSPSNKVTEKGKDVELRCDPISGHTALYWYRQSLGQGLEFLIYFQGNSAPDKSGLPSDRFSAERTGGSVSTLTIQRTQQEDSAVYLCASSPSTETQYFGPGTRLTVL.

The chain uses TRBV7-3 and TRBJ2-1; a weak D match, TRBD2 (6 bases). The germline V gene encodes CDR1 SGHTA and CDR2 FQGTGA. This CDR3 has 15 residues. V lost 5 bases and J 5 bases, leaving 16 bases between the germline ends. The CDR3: CASSPGGLADNEQFF. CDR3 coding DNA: TGTGCCAGCAGCCCCGGAGGTTTAGCGGACAATGAGCAGTTCTTC. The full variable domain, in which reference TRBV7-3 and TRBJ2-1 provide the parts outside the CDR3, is GAGVSQTPSNKVTEKGKYVELRCDPISGHTALYWYRQSLGQGPEFLIYFQGTGAADDSGLPNDRFFAVRPEGSVSTLKIQRTERGDSAVYLCASSPGGLADNEQFFGPGTRLTVL.

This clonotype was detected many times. Here the CDR3 reads CASSPQDAYGYTF. Here the CDR3 DNA reads TGTGCCAGCAGTCCCCAGGACGCCTATGGCTACACCTTC. The rearrangement joins TRBV27 to TRBJ1-2; no clear D. CDR3 length: 13 residues. Germline V gene sequence: CDR1 MNHEY, CDR2 SMNVEV (reference sequence). V was shortened by 5 bases and J by 4 bases, with 11 bases between the two germline ends.

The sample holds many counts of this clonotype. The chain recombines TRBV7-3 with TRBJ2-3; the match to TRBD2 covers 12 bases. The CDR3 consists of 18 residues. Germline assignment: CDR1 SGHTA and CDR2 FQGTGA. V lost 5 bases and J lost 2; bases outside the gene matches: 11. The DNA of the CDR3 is TGTGCCAGCAGCCCCCGTAGGTGGACTAGCGGGGCCACAGATACGCAGTATTTT. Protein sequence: CASSPRRWTSGATDTQYF.

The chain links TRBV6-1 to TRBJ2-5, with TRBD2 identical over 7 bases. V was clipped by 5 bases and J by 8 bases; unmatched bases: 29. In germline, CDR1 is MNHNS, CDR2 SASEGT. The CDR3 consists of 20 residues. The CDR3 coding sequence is TGTGCCAGCAGTCCCTCAGACGGGAGGAATGGGGTCTTCGAAACAGATACCCAGTACTTC. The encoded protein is CASSPSDGRNGVFETDTQYF.